This T cell receptor (beta chain) was sequenced in a study of CD8 T cells in Susac syndrome. Sequencing targeted TCR beta in blood CD8+ and CD4+ T cells. Whole-study results and caveats: The study admitted that it had a relatively small number of individuals in its TCR sequencing and HLA analysis.

The RNA, roughly 0.45 to 1 ug, was put through reverse transcription using random hexamers. immunoSEQ multiplex PCR amplified TCR beta CDR3 across 54 Vbeta, 13 Jbeta. MiXCR, applied by TCRdb to the immunoSEQ multiplex PCR reads, yields one record per CDR3 protein. The data show around 80,000 distinct CDR3 sequences, just under 95% seen once. Details on this clonotype: Its matching antigen is unknown.

The sequenced material came from CD8+ T cells from PBMCs. This TCR was recovered from a human donor in good health.

The CDR3 DNA sequence: TGTGCCAGCAGCGTCCAGGGTAGCGCCTACAATGAGCAGTTCTTC. This codes for CASSVQGSAYNEQFF. The rearrangement links TRBV9 to TRBJ2-1; D is possibly TRBD1 or TRBD2 (5 bases each). CDR1 and CDR2 (germline): SGDLS, YYNGEE. Trimming took 2 bases from V and 2 from J, leaving 11 bases between them. The CDR3 covers 15 residues.